The 5 T cell receptor beta chains below all came from one sample that was sequenced in a study of persistence of HIV-infected CD4 T cells. The immunoSEQ assay was version 4, run in survey mode. Sequenced by immunoSEQ multiplex PCR; TCRdb stores in-frame clones only, minus some. There are about 46,000 clones in the sample; 85% to 90% occur only once, and 2.5% to 4% lies in the top ten. Anti-CD3/anti-CD28 beads served as a nonspecific positive control stimulus. Sorting of responding CD4+ T cells relied on upregulated CD40 ligand together with CD69. Their target antigens are unknown. The input for sequencing was CD4+ T cells sorted from PBMCs after roughly 18-hour stimulation, taken from a patient who received antiretroviral therapy. The source of these receptors is an adult woman with HIV who was CMV-seropositive.

CDR3 bases: TGTGCCAGTAGTATAGGGACTAGCGGCGGAGAGACCCAGTACTTC. It encodes CASSIGTSGGETQYF. This rearrangement joins TRBV19 to TRBJ2-5; 10 positions agree with TRBD2. V was clipped by 1 base and J by 4 bases; unmatched bases: 3. The CDR3 is 15 residues long. The germline V gene has CDR1 LNHDA and CDR2 SQIVND (reference sequence).

Note on this clone: Other DNA sequences in this sample translate to the same CDR3. V is TRBV5-1 and J is TRBJ1-1; tentative D call: TRBD1 (5 bases). V gave up 2 bases and J gave up 1 base, with 6 bases separating them. Germline V lookup: CDR1 SGHRS, CDR2 YFSETQ. The CDR3 runs 13 residues. CDR3 residues: CASSLTGNTEAFF. CDR3 coding DNA: TGCGCCAGCAGCTTAACAGGGAACACTGAAGCTTTCTTT.

The count of this clone is one. This chain links TRBV5-4 with TRBJ1-1, with D tentatively TRBD1 (5 bases). This CDR3 spans 14 amino acids. The V end was cut by 1 base, the J end by 1 base, with 8 bases between. Germline-derived CDR1 and CDR2 are SGHNT and YYREEE (reference sequence). In DNA, the CDR3 is TGTGCCAGCAGCTTGATAGGGACGAACACTGAAGCTTTCTTT. Residues: CASSLIGTNTEAFF.

CDR3 residues: CASSQEGTGNQPQHF. CDR3 DNA: TGTGCCAGCAGCCAAGAGGGGACAGGGAATCAGCCCCAGCATTTT. The chain links TRBV4-2 to TRBJ1-5; TRBD1 matches at 9 bases. The V gene's germline CDR1 is LGHNA and CDR2 YNFKEQ. The CDR3 runs to 15 residues. Unmatched junction bases numbered 1, after V lost 0 bases and J lost 4 bases.

The chain recombines TRBV3-1 (or the pseudogene TRBV3-2) with TRBJ2-2; D not resolved. The CDR3 covers 16 residues. Between the trimmed V and J ends, which lost 4 bases and 2 bases, there was a span of 14 bases. The germline V gene encodes CDR1 LGHDT and CDR2 YNNKEL (reference sequence). CDR3 nucleotides: TGTGCCAGCAGCCTGTCTCGGACGATAAACACCGGGGAGCTGTTTTTT. Translated, it gives CASSLSRTINTGELFF.